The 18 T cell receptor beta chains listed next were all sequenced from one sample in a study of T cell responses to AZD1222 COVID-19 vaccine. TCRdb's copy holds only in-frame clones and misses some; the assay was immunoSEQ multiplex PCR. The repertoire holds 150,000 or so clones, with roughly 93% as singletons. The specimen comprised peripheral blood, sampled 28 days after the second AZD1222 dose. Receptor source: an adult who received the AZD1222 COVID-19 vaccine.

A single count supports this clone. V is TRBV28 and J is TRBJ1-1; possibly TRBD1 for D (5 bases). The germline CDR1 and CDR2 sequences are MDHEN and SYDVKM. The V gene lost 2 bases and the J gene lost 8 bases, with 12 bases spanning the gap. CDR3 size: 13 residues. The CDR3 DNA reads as TGTGCCAGCAGTTTAAGGACACCCACAGAAGCTTTCTTT. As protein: CASSLRTPTEAFF.

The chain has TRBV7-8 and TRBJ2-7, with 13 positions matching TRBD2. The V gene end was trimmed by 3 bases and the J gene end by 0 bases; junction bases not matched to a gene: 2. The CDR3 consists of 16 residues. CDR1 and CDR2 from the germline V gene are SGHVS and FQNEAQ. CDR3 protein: CASSFGLAGDSYEQYF. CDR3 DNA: TGTGCCAGCAGCTTCGGACTAGCGGGAGACTCCTACGAGCAGTACTTC. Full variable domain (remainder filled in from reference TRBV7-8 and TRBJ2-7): GAGVSQSPRYKVAKRGQDVALRCDPISGHVSLFWYQQALGQGPEFLTYFQNEAQLDKSGLPSDRFFAERPEGSVSTLKIQRTQQEDSAVYLCASSFGLAGDSYEQYFGPGTRLTVT.

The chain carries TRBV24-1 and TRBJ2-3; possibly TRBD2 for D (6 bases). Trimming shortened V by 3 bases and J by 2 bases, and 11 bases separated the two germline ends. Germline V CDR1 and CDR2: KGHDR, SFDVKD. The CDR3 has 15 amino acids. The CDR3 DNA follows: TGTGCCACCAGTGATCCTAGCGCGTACACAGATACGCAGTATTTT. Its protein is CATSDPSAYTDTQYF.

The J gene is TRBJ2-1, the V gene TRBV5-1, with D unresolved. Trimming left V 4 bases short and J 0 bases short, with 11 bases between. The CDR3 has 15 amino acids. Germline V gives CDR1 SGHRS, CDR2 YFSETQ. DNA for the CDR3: TGCGCCAGCAGCAAGGACCCACACTCCTACAATGAGCAGTTCTTC. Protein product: CASSKDPHSYNEQFF.

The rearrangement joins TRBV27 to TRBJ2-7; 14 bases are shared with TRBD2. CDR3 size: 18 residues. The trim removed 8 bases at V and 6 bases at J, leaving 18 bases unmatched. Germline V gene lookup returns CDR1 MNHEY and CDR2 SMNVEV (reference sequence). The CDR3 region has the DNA TGTGCCAGCGCACTAGGGCCCGGGACTAGCGGGAGTTTCTCCGAGCAGTACTTC. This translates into CASALGPGTSGSFSEQYF.

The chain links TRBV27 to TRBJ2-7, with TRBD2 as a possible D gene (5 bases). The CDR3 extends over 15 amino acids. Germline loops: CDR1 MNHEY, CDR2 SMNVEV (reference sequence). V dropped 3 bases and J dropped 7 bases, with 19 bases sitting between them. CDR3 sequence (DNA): TGTGCCAGCAGTTTTGCCGGGGTCACCGTATGGGAGCAGTACTTC. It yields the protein CASSFAGVTVWEQYF.

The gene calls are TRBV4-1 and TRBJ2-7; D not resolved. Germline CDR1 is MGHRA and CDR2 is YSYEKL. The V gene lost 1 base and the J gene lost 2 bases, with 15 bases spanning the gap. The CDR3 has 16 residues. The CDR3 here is CASSQAPTVGPYEQYF. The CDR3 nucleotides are TGCGCCAGCAGCCAAGCTCCGACGGTCGGACCCTACGAGCAGTACTTC.

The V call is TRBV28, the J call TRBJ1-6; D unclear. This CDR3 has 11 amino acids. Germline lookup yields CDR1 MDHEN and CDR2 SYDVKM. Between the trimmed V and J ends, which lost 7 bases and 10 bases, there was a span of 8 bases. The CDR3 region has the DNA TGTGCCAGCACCACCGGATCACCCCTCCACTTT. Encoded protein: CASTTGSPLHF.

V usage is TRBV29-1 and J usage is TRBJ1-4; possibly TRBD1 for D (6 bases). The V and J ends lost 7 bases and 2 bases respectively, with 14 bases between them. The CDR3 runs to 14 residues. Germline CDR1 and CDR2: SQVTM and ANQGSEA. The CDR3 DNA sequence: TGCAGCGCCCGGGGGGCCCCGACTAATGAAAAACTGTTTTTT. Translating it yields CSARGAPTNEKLFF.

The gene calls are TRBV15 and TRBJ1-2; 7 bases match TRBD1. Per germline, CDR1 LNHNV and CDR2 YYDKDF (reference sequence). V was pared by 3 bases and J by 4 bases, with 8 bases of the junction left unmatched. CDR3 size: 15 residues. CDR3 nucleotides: TGTGCCACCAGCAGGGACAGGAGTTCACTCTATGGCTACACCTTC. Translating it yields CATSRDRSSLYGYTF.

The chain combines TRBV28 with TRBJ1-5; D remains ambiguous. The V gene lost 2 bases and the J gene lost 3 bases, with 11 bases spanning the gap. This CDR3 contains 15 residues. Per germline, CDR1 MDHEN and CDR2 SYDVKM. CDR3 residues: CASSLRAAFNQPQHF. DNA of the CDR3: TGTGCCAGCAGTTTAAGGGCAGCATTCAATCAGCCCCAGCATTTT.

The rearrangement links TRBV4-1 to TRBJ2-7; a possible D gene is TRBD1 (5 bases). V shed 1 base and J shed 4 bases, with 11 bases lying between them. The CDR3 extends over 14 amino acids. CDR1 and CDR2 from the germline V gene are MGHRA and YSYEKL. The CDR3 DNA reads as TGCGCCAGCAGCCAAGGACAGATCGGGTACGAGCAGTACTTC. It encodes CASSQGQIGYEQYF.

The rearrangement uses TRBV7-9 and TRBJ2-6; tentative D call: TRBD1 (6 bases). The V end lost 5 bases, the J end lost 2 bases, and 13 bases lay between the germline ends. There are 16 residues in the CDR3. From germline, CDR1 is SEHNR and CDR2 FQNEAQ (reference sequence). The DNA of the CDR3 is TGTGCCAGCAGCGGTTACAGGGAGACTGGGGCCAACGTCCTGACTTTC. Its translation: CASSGYRETGANVLTF.

The CDR3 bases are TGTGCCAGCAGCGTAGCCAGGGCGGATGAGCAGTTCTTC. Translation: CASSVARADEQFF. The chain carries TRBV9 and TRBJ2-1; possibly TRBD1 for D (5 bases). The V and J ends lost 0 bases and 8 bases respectively, with 9 bases between them. CDR1 SGDLS and CDR2 YYNGEE come from the germline V gene. This CDR3 spans 13 amino acids.

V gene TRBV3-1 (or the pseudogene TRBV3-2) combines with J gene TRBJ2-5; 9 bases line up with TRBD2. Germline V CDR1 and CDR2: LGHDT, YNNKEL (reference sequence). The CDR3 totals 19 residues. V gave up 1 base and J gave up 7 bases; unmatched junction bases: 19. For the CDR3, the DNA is TGTGCCAGCAGCCAAGTGATCGGTGCTAGCGGGGCCCCTCGGGGGACCCAGTACTTC. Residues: CASSQVIGASGAPRGTQYF.

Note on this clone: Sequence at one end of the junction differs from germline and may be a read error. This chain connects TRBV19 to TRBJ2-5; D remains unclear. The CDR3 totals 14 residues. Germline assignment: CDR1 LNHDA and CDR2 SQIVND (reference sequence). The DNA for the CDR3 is TGTGCCAGTAGTATTTCTCCGTCCCAAGAGACCCGGTACTTC. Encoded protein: CASSISPSQETRYF.

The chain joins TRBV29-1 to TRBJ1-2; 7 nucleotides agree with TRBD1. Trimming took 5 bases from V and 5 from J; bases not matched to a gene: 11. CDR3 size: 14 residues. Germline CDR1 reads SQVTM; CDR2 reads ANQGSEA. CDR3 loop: CSVWDGQGGYGYTF. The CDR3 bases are TGCAGCGTTTGGGACGGCCAGGGGGGGTATGGCTACACCTTC.

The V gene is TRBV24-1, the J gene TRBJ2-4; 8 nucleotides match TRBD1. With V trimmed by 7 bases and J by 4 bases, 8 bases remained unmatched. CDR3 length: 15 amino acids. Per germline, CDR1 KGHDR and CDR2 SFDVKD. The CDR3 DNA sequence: TGTGCCACCAGACTTGGGGACAGGAAAAAAAACATTCAGTACTTC. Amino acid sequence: CATRLGDRKKNIQYF.